Below, one T cell receptor (beta chain) is given with its context. What it recognizes is unknown. The data stem from a study of regulatory T cells in long-lasting Graves disease. Study outcomes and limitations: Favored gene segments in persistent disease were TRBV28, TRBJ1-2 and TRBJ2-5.

As to time point: newly diagnosed GD, antithyroid drugs for less than 3 months. RNA extracted from PBMCs served as the sequencing template. Germline-derived CDR1 and CDR2 are SEHNR and FQNEAQ (reference sequence). The V end was cut by 5 bases, the J end by 2 bases, with 15 bases between. This CDR3 spans 15 amino acids. iRepertoire HTBI primers and Arm-PCR of CDR3 regions built TCR beta libraries. TCRdb processed the multiplex PCR reads anew with MiXCR; each CDR3 protein has one entry. The sample holds 600,000 to 650,000 distinct CDR3 sequences, 16% seen once. This same sample was also taken into another study, of T cells in Graves' hyperthyroidism and ophthalmopathy.

The TCR sequence derives from a woman under 40 with Graves disease. V is TRBV7-9 and J is TRBJ2-5; possible D gene TRBD1, 5 bases. This specimen consisted of peripheral blood mononuclear cells (PBMCs), obtained at new diagnosis, from a patient treated with antithyroid drugs. The CDR3 DNA follows: TGTGCCAGCAGCCGAACCGACAGACGGCAAGAGACCCAGTACTTC. Amino acid sequence: CASSRTDRRQETQYF.